The 10 T cell receptor beta chains below come from one sample, sequenced in a study of cytomegalovirus exposure and HLA in healthy donors. The PCR made use of 60 Vbeta and 13 Jbeta primers. Using immunoSEQ multiplex PCR, the repertoire was profiled, and TCRdb retains in-frame clones only, with some absent. The table lists about 120,000 clones, around three quarters of them singletons. Sequenced: PBMCs. These receptors originate from a man aged 40-50 years in good health and CMV-seropositive.

The V gene is TRBV29-1, the J gene TRBJ1-2, with D tentatively TRBD1 (6 bases). This CDR3 is 13 amino acids long. Germline V gene data show CDR1 as SQVTM and CDR2 as ANQGSEA. V was cut by 3 bases and J by 3 bases, with 11 bases left in between. The CDR3 DNA sequence: TGCAGCGTTGACACAGGGTGGGACTATGGCTACACCTTC. It codes for CSVDTGWDYGYTF.

This clone was seen only a few times. One junction end disagrees with the germline gene, perhaps due to a read error. The rearrangement uses TRBV30 and TRBJ2-5; D unresolved. The CDR3 runs 14 residues. Germline lookup yields CDR1 GTSNPN and CDR2 SVGIG (reference sequence). The DNA of the CDR3 is TGTGCCCGGAGTTATGGGCCCGGATCAGAGACCCAGTACTTC. This sequence encodes CARSYGPGSETQYF. Full variable domain (outside the CDR3, taken from reference TRBV30 and TRBJ2-5): SQTIHQWPATLVQPVGSPLSLECTVEGTSNPNLYWYRQAAGRGLQLLFYSVGIGQISSEVPQNLSASRPQDRQFILSSKKLLLSDSGFYLCARSYGPGSETQYFGPGTRLLVL.

The J gene is TRBJ1-1, the V gene TRBV28, with D maybe TRBD1 (6 bases). V dropped 3 bases and J dropped 1 base, with 9 bases sitting between them. The CDR3 contains 14 residues. Germline assignment: CDR1 MDHEN and CDR2 SYDVKM. The CDR3 DNA reads TGTGCCAGCAGTTTGAGGGGGAGGAACACTGAAGCTTTCTTT. This gives the protein CASSLRGRNTEAFF.

The chain has TRBV25-1 and TRBJ2-3, with D tentatively TRBD2 (7 bases). The CDR3 covers 13 residues. CDR1 is MGHDK, CDR2 SYGVNS, per germline. Trimming pared 6 bases from V and 6 bases from J, leaving 13 bases between. CDR3 region: CASRAGAGDTQYF. As DNA, the CDR3 is TGTGCCAGCAGGGCGGGGGCAGGGGATACGCAGTATTTT.

The V and J genes are TRBV5-5 and TRBJ2-5, with 7 bases that match TRBD2. The germline V gene has CDR1 SGHKS and CDR2 YYEKEE (reference sequence). The CDR3 contains 13 residues. The V segment lost 4 bases and the J segment 9 bases; nucleotides outside the gene matches: 9. The CDR3 reads CASSKATSVPQYF. Written as DNA, the CDR3 is TGTGCCAGCAGCAAAGCTACTAGCGTTCCCCAGTACTTC.

The chain employs TRBV5-5 and TRBJ1-2; 8 bases align to TRBD1. Germline trimming cut 5 bases from V and 7 bases from J; bases unmatched to any gene: 7. The CDR3 consists of 13 residues. Germline CDR1 SGHKS, CDR2 YYEKEE (reference sequence). This CDR3 reads CASRSQGAGGYTF. CDR3 in DNA: TGTGCCAGCAGATCGCAGGGGGCGGGTGGCTACACCTTC.

This sequence joins TRBV7-2 and TRBJ1-5; possible D gene TRBD1, 6 bases. Trimming took 5 bases from V and 11 from J, leaving 22 bases between them. Per germline, CDR1 SGHTA and CDR2 FQGNSA. The CDR3 is 15 residues long. The CDR3 DNA is TGTGCCAGCAGCGTAACCCGGGACATTTTGAGGGCCCAGCATTTT. Its protein product is CASSVTRDILRAQHF.

The V gene is TRBV27, the J gene TRBJ1-6, with a tentative D call TRBD1 (6 bases). This CDR3 has 16 amino acids. Trimming took 7 bases from V and 8 from J, leaving 21 bases between them. In germline, CDR1 is MNHEY, CDR2 SMNVEV (reference sequence). The CDR3 here is CASTPPPHRVDSPLHF. The CDR3 DNA sequence: TGTGCCAGCACCCCTCCCCCCCACAGGGTTGATTCACCCCTCCACTTT.

This chain links TRBV6-5 with TRBJ2-7; weak D call: TRBD1 (6 bases). Germline CDR1 and CDR2: MNHEY and SVGAGI. V dropped 2 bases and J dropped 3 bases, with 11 bases sitting between them. This CDR3 is built from 14 residues. The DNA for the CDR3 is TGTGCCAGCAGTTACCGGGACAAGGACTACGAGCAGTACTTC. Protein product: CASSYRDKDYEQYF.

The chain is built from TRBV6-5 and TRBJ1-6; possible D gene TRBD1, 6 bases. CDR1 is MNHEY, CDR2 SVGAGI, per germline. This CDR3 is 15 amino acids long. V was pared by 7 bases and J by 10 bases, with 20 bases between. DNA of the CDR3: TGTGCCAGCACCGAGGGGGGCAGGGGAGGGTCACCCCTCCACTTT. It yields the protein CASTEGGRGGSPLHF.